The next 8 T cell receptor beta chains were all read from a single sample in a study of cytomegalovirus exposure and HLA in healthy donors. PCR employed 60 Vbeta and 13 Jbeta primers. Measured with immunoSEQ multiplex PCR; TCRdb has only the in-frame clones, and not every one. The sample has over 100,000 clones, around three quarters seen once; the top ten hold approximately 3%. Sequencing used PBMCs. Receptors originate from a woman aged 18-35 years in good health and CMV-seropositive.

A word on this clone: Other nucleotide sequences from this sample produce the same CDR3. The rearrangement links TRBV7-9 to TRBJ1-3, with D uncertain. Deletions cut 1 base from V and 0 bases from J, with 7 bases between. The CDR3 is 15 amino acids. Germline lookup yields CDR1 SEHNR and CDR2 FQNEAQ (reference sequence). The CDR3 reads CASSLGSGSGNTIYF. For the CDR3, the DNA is TGTGCCAGCAGCTTAGGGTCCGGCTCTGGAAACACCATATATTTT.

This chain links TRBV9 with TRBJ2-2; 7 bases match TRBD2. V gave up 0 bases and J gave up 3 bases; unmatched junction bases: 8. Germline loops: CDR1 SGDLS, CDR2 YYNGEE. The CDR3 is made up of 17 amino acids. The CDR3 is CASSVVEGAGYTGELFF. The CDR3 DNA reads TGTGCCAGCAGCGTAGTGGAAGGAGCGGGATACACCGGGGAGCTGTTTTTT.

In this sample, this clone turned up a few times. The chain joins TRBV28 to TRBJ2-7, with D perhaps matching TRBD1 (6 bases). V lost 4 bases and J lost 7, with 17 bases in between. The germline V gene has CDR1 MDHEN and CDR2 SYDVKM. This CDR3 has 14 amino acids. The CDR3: CASSSLSGVREQYF. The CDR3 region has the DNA TGTGCCAGCAGTTCCCTATCAGGGGTGAGGGAGCAGTACTTC. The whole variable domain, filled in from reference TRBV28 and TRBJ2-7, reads DVKVTQSSRYLVKRTGEKVFLECVQDMDHENMFWYRQDPGLGLRLIYFSYDVKMKEKGDIPEGYSVSREKKERFSLILESASTNQTSMYLCASSSLSGVREQYFGPGTRLTVT.

The CDR3 sequence is CASSSVAPGTATYEQYF. For the CDR3, the DNA is TGTGCCAGCAGCTCAGTGGCCCCTGGGACAGCCACCTACGAGCAGTACTTC. The rearrangement links TRBV7-9 to TRBJ2-7; the match to TRBD1 covers 7 bases. Germline V CDR1 and CDR2: SEHNR, FQNEAQ (reference sequence). The CDR3 sequence is 17 residues long. V was pared by 4 bases and J by 2 bases, with 14 bases of the junction left unmatched.

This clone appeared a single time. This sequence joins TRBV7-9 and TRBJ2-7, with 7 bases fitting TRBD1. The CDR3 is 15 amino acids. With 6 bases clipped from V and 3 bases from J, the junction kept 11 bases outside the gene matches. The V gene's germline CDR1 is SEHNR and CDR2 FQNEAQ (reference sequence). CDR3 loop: CASSPQGDRLYEQYF. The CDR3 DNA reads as TGTGCCAGCAGTCCTCAGGGGGACAGACTCTACGAGCAGTACTTC.

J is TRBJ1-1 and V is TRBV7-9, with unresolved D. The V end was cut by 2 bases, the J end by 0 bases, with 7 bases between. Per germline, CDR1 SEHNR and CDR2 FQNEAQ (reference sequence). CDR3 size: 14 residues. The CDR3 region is CASSLLSLNTEAFF. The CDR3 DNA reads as TGTGCCAGCAGCTTACTGTCCTTGAACACTGAAGCTTTCTTT.

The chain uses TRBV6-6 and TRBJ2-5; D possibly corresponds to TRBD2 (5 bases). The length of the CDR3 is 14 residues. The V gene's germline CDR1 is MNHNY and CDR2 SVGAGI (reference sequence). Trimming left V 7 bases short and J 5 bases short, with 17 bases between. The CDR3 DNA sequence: TGTGCCAGCAAGGACTCCCCCGGATTGGAGACCCAGTACTTC. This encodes CASKDSPGLETQYF.

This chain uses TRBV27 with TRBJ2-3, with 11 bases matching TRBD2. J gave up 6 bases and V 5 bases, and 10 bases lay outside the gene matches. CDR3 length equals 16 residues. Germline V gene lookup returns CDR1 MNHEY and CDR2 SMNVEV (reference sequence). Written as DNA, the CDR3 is TGTGCCAGCAGTCCTGCTGATAGCGGGAGGGTGGATACGCAGTATTTT. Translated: CASSPADSGRVDTQYF.